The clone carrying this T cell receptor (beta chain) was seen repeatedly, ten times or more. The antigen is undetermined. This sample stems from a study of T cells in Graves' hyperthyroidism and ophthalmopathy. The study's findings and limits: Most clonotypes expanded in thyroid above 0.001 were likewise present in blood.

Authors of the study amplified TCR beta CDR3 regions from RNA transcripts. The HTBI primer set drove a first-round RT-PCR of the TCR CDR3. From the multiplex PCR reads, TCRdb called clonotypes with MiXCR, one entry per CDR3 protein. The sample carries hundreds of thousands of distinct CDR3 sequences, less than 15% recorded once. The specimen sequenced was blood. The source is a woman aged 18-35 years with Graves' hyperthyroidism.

Written as DNA, the CDR3 is TGTGCCAGCGTATTGGCCCCTTATGGCTACACCTTC. Translating it yields CASVLAPYGYTF. The V call is TRBV6-1, the J call TRBJ1-2; no reliable D call. With 8 bases removed from V and 5 bases from J, the gap between germline ends came to 12 bases. Per the germline V gene, CDR1 is MNHNS and CDR2 is SASEGT. CDR3 length: 12 amino acids.